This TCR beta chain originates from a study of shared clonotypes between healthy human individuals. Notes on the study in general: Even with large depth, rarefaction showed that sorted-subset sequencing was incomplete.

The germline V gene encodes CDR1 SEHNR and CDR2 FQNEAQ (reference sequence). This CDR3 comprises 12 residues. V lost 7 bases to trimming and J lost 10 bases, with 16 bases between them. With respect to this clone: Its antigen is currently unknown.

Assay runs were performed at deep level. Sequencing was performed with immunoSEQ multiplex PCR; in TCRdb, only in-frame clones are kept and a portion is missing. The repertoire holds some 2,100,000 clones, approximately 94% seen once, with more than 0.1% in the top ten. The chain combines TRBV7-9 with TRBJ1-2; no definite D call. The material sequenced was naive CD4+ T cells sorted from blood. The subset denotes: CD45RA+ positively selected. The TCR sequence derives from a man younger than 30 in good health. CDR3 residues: CASTPPPPHYTF. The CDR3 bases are TGTGCCAGCACCCCTCCCCCCCCTCACTACACCTTC.